This TCR beta chain was sequenced in a study of blood T cell repertoires in COVID-19. For the study at large: Material from acute and convalescent COVID-19 was sourced from the United States, Italy and Spain. PBMCs, B-cell-depleted T cells, or T cells provided the cDNA or gDNA that made up the material.

Looked up from germline, CDR1 is MNHEY and CDR2 is SVGAGI. Trimming removed 6 bases from V and 9 bases from J, with 12 bases in between. CDR3 length: 13 amino acids. Source study methods: It was from reference gene primer amplification that nucleated cell counts were estimated. Clones were sequenced by immunoSEQ multiplex PCR, and TCRdb holds only the in-frame ones, with some missing. V, J and clone size were drawn from that table, and D and trimming were deduced from the DNA. The table lists roughly 200,000 clones, approximately 83% of them singletons. The chain links TRBV6-5 to TRBJ1-6; D might be TRBD1 (5 bases). Sequences were obtained from peripheral blood. This receptor was identified in a man between 60 and 70 years old with acute or convalescent COVID-19. Written as DNA, the CDR3 is TGTGCCAGCAGACCACCAGGGCCTTCACCCCTCCACTTT. Protein sequence: CASRPPGPSPLHF.